This entry lists 18 T cell receptor beta chains sequenced from one sample in a study of blood T cell repertoires in COVID-19. The assay was immunoSEQ multiplex PCR, and TCRdb's table has in-frame clones only and misses some. The table records more than 12,000 clones, roughly 90% of them present only once. The sequenced sample was peripheral blood. These receptor sequences come from a human donor in a cohort sampled during active COVID-19.

The rearrangement joins TRBV7-3 to TRBJ1-1; TRBD1 is a possible D gene (6 bases). Germline values: CDR1 SGHTA, CDR2 FQGTGA. This CDR3 has 13 residues. The germline V and J ends were trimmed by 5 bases and 4 bases, with 11 bases remaining between them. The CDR3, as DNA: TGTGCCAGCAGCCCAACAGGGAGCACTGAAGCTTTCTTT. Translated, it gives CASSPTGSTEAFF.

The rearrangement uses TRBV2 and TRBJ1-2; D is uncertain. Trimming removed 1 base at V and 5 bases at J, with 5 bases between. CDR3 length: 12 amino acids. CDR1 is SNHLY, CDR2 FYNNEI, per germline. The CDR3 spells CASSEDIYGYTF. The CDR3 DNA reads TGTGCCAGCAGTGAAGATATATATGGCTACACCTTC.

The V gene is TRBV7-2, the J gene TRBJ2-1; weak D call: TRBD1 (5 bases). V lost 4 bases and J lost 2, with 12 bases in between. The CDR3 covers 15 residues. Per germline, CDR1 SGHTA and CDR2 FQGNSA. The CDR3 nucleotides are TGTGCCAGCAGCTCTTCAGGGATTACCTACAATGAGCAGTTCTTC. Translating gives CASSSSGITYNEQFF.

This chain joins TRBV7-3 and TRBJ2-2, with TRBD1 as a possible D gene (6 bases). Per the germline V gene, CDR1 is SGHTA and CDR2 is FQGTGA. This CDR3 contains 15 residues. V lost 6 bases and J 4 bases, leaving 15 bases between the germline ends. DNA of the CDR3: TGTGCCAGCAGACCCGGGACACTCTTCACCGGGGAGCTGTTTTTT. Its protein is CASRPGTLFTGELFF. Looking up the rest from reference TRBV7-3 and TRBJ2-2 gives the full variable domain: GAGVSQTPSNKVTEKGKYVELRCDPISGHTALYWYRQSLGQGPEFLIYFQGTGAADDSGLPNDRFFAVRPEGSVSTLKIQRTERGDSAVYLCASRPGTLFTGELFFGEGSRLTVL.

Here the CDR3 reads CASSVDTGGQETQYF. CDR3 DNA sequence: TGTGCCAGTAGTGTCGACACAGGGGGTCAAGAGACCCAGTACTTC. The rearrangement uses TRBV19 and TRBJ2-5; 8 positions agree with TRBD1. Looked up from germline, CDR1 is LNHDA and CDR2 is SQIVND (reference sequence). CDR3 length: 15 residues. The junction had 7 bases not matched to a gene; V was cut back by 5 bases and J by 2 bases.

V usage is TRBV27 and J usage is TRBJ1-4, with 8 bases identical to TRBD1. Germline CDR1 and CDR2: MNHEY and SMNVEV (reference sequence). V was pared by 6 bases and J by 7 bases, with 7 bases of the junction left unmatched. This CDR3 has 14 amino acids. The CDR3 region is CASSLNRGGEKLFF. CDR3 DNA: TGTGCCAGCAGCTTAAACAGGGGGGGTGAAAAACTGTTTTTT.

The chain is built from TRBV18 and TRBJ1-2; a weak D match, TRBD1 (6 bases). CDR3 size: 14 residues. The ends were cut back, 1 base at V and 2 bases at J, with 8 bases in the middle. Germline values: CDR1 KGHSH, CDR2 LQKENI. The CDR3 spells CASSPQGGNYGYTF. DNA of the CDR3: TGTGCCAGCTCACCACAGGGGGGGAACTATGGCTACACCTTC.

The CDR3 nucleotides read TGCGCCAGCAGCCGGTTGGAGGGATCTGGAGGAGCTGAAGCTTTCTTT. It translates to CASSRLEGSGGAEAFF. The chain combines TRBV5-1 with TRBJ1-1; D ambiguous. Germline CDR1 reads SGHRS; CDR2 reads YFSETQ. The CDR3 loop spans 16 amino acids. The V and J ends lost 4 bases and 6 bases respectively, with 22 bases between them.

The J gene is TRBJ2-7, the V gene TRBV18, with a weak D call TRBD2 (6 bases). The length of the CDR3 is 15 residues. V lost 3 bases and J 6 bases, leaving 18 bases between the germline ends. Per the germline V gene, CDR1 is KGHSH and CDR2 is LQKENI. The CDR3 DNA follows: TGTGCCAGCTCACCGCGGTCGGTGGGGGACTCCGAGCAGTACTTC. It specifies CASSPRSVGDSEQYF.

The genes are TRBV9 and TRBJ2-3; TRBD2 matches at 9 bases. Per germline, CDR1 SGDLS and CDR2 YYNGEE. With 4 bases clipped from V and 1 base from J, the junction kept 28 bases outside the gene matches. The CDR3 contains 23 residues. The CDR3 region has the DNA TGTGCCAGCAGCCTAAGCCTATCCCCTGGCGGGGGGGCCCGGGAACGCCGCACAGATACGCAGTATTTT. Residues: CASSLSLSPGGGARERRTDTQYF.

The chain recombines TRBV7-3 with TRBJ1-1; D is uncertain. The germline gives CDR1 SGHTA, CDR2 FQGTGA. The CDR3 is made up of 13 amino acids. Trimming cost V 5 bases and J 3 bases, with 10 bases left between them. In DNA form, the CDR3 reads TGTGCCAGCAGCGACGGGGTTGACACTGAAGCTTTCTTT. Protein sequence: CASSDGVDTEAFF.

V usage is TRBV12-3 or TRBV12-4 and J usage is TRBJ2-1; no clear D. The germline V and J ends were trimmed by 6 bases and 6 bases, with 3 bases remaining between them. The CDR3 contains 10 residues. The CDR3, as DNA: TGTGCCAGCAGCCTCAATGAGCAGTTCTTC. Translated, it gives CASSLNEQFF.

The chain joins TRBV7-9 to TRBJ1-2; D is undetermined. The CDR3 consists of 14 residues. The V end was cut by 2 bases, the J end by 7 bases, with 14 bases between. From germline, CDR1 is SEHNR and CDR2 FQNEAQ (reference sequence). The CDR3 DNA is TGTGCCAGCAGCTTACTTCGGTTGGAGAGTGGCTACACCTTC. This gives the protein CASSLLRLESGYTF. The variable domain in full, with the rest retrieved from reference TRBV7-9 and TRBJ1-2, is DTGVSQNPRHKITKRGQNVTFRCDPISEHNRLYWYRQTLGQGPEFLTYFQNEAQLEKSRLLSDRFSAERPKGSFSTLEIQRTEQGDSAMYLCASSLLRLESGYTFGSGTRLTVV.

This clone has just one count. CDR3 protein: CAISGDMSEKLFF. The DNA of the CDR3 is TGTGCCATCAGTGGGGACATGAGCGAAAAACTGTTTTTT. V and J are TRBV10-3 and TRBJ1-4; possible D gene TRBD1, 6 bases. Germline V gives CDR1 ENHRY, CDR2 SYGVKD. V was cut by 4 bases and J by 8 bases, with 11 bases left in between. There are 13 residues in the CDR3.

J is TRBJ1-5 and V is TRBV7-2; D may be TRBD1 (5 bases). CDR3 length: 13 residues. V dropped 5 bases and J dropped 3 bases, with 8 bases sitting between them. Germline assignment: CDR1 SGHTA and CDR2 FQGNSA. CDR3 in amino acids: CASSAGLNQPQHF. CDR3 sequence (DNA): TGTGCCAGCAGCGCGGGACTCAATCAGCCCCAGCATTTT.

This sequence joins TRBV7-2 and TRBJ2-1, with D hard to call. The CDR3 has 14 residues. Trimming removed 5 bases at V and 6 bases at J, with 14 bases between. Germline lookup yields CDR1 SGHTA and CDR2 FQGNSA. DNA for the CDR3: TGTGCCAGCAGCATGACTTCTAGGAGCAATGAGCAGTTCTTC. Translating it yields CASSMTSRSNEQFF.

V gene TRBV2 combines with J gene TRBJ2-1, with 7 bases that match TRBD1. From germline, CDR1 is SNHLY and CDR2 FYNNEI. The CDR3 has 13 residues. V was pared by 6 bases and J by 6 bases, with 5 bases of the junction left unmatched. The CDR3 DNA reads as TGTGCCAGCAGGAGGACAGGCCCCAATGAGCAGTTCTTC. Translated, it gives CASRRTGPNEQFF.

The chain carries TRBV18 and TRBJ1-1, with 11 bases fitting TRBD1. After removal of 3 bases from V and 11 bases from J, the junction contained 14 bases not matched to a gene. Germline V CDR1 and CDR2: KGHSH, LQKENI. This CDR3 is built from 16 residues. As DNA, the CDR3 is TGTGCCAGCTCACCTACCCTCCCCGGGACAGGGGGGAACGCTTTCTTT. Its translation is CASSPTLPGTGGNAFF.